These 8 T cell receptor beta chains share one sample of origin, sequenced in a study of monozygotic twins with inflammatory bowel disease. With the 5' RACE reads reprocessed, TCRdb shows one record per CDR3 protein and no DNA. The specimen's table records approximately 400,000 distinct CDR3 sequences. Sequencing was done on a sample of blood. These receptors were taken from a human donor with ulcerative colitis or Crohn's disease, or a healthy co-twin of an affected twin (not recorded which).

V is TRBV7-9 and J is TRBJ1-5. Germline lookup yields CDR1 SEHNR and CDR2 FQNEAQ (reference sequence). The CDR3 is 13 amino acids. The CDR3 is CASSLGTDSFQHF.

The chain recombines TRBV5-1 with TRBJ1-1; the D call from TCRdb, TRBD1, cannot be confirmed without DNA. CDR1 is SGHRS and CDR2 is YFSETQ in the germline V gene. CDR3 size: 14 residues. The CDR3 loop reads CASSLPRDSPEAFF.

The chain joins TRBV7-2 to TRBJ2-1. The germline V gene has CDR1 SGHTA and CDR2 FQGNSA. The CDR3 sequence is 13 residues long. This CDR3 is CASSYKSTIEQFF.

The V call is TRBV5-1, the J call TRBJ2-3; the D call from TCRdb, TRBD1, cannot be confirmed without DNA. Germline V lookup: CDR1 SGHRS, CDR2 YFSETQ. This CDR3 is built from 15 residues. The CDR3 reads CASSLGTGSSDTQYF.

This sequence joins TRBV5-1 and TRBJ1-1. Per germline, CDR1 SGHRS and CDR2 YFSETQ. This CDR3 is built from 15 residues. CDR3 protein: CASSLEGGRDTDAFF.

The gene calls are TRBV3-1 and TRBJ1-1; TCRdb's assignment of TRBD1 cannot be checked, as there is no DNA. CDR1 and CDR2 (germline): LGHDT, YNNKEL (reference sequence). This CDR3 has 14 residues. Here the CDR3 reads CASSQRGGITEAFF.

This chain links TRBV19 with TRBJ2-1; TCRdb's D call of TRBD1 is untestable without DNA. CDR1 is LNHDA, CDR2 SQIVND, per germline (reference sequence). The CDR3 spans 13 residues. CDR3 loop: CASRDRGLDEQFF.

J is TRBJ2-4 and V is TRBV12-3 or TRBV12-4; TCRdb gives TRBD1 as the D gene, but with no DNA this cannot be confirmed. The CDR3 has 12 amino acids. This chain's CDR3 is CASGDAKNIQYF.